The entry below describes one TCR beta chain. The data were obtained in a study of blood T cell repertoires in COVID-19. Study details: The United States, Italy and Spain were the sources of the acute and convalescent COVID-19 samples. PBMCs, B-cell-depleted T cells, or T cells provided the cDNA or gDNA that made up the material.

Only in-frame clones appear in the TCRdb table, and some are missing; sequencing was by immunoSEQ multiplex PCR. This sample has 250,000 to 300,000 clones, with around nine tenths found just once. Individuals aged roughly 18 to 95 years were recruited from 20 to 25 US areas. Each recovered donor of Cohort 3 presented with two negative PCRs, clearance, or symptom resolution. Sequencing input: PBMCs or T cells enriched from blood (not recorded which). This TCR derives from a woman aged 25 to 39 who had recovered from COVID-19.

CDR3 residues: CSVVNRGNTEAFF. CDR3 bases: TGCAGCGTGGTGAACAGGGGTAACACTGAAGCTTTCTTT. The J gene is TRBJ1-1, the V gene TRBV29-1, with TRBD1 matching 7 bases. Germline V gene data show CDR1 as SQVTM and CDR2 as ANQGSEA. The CDR3 is made up of 13 amino acids. The trim removed 6 bases at V and 2 bases at J, leaving 6 bases unmatched.